This is a list of T cell receptor beta chains from one sample in a study of graft-versus-host responses after intestinal transplantation. Repertoires were generated with immunoSEQ multiplex PCR, while TCRdb's copy carries only in-frame clones and drops some. The sample has about 97,000 clones; 90% are singletons. The sample in question was PBMCs, obtained about 460 days after intestinal transplant. These TCRs come from a human patient who received an intestinal transplant, so some T cells may come from the graft donor. The CDR3 runs from the conserved cysteine through the conserved F or W. The order of the fields is D gene, V gene, J gene, clone size, CDR3 DNA, CDR3 protein. A D gene is named only where the DNA matches it firmly. A row's size may be missing; if present it is once, few, many or a size class.

>.|TRBV19|TRBJ1-1|.
TGTGCCAGTAGTATACAGGGGTACACTGAAGCTTTCTTT
CASSIQGYTEAFF
>.|TRBV5-1|TRBJ1-3|.
TGCGCCAGCAGCACCGGGCCCTCTGGAAACACCATATATTTT
CASSTGPSGNTIYF
>.|TRBV7-8|TRBJ1-1|.
TGTGCCAGCGTTCAAGGGCGAGCTTTCTTT
CASVQGRAFF
>.|TRBV5-1|TRBJ1-1|few
TGCGCCAGCAGCTTTACCGGGGGGGCTGAAGCTTTCTTT
CASSFTGGAEAFF
>TRBD1|TRBV6-4|TRBJ1-2|.
TGTGCCAGCAGTGACTCTGGACAGGGGGATGGCTACACCTTC
CASSDSGQGDGYTF
>.|TRBV5-1|TRBJ1-1|.
TGCGCCAGCAGCTTAGAAGGCAGGGCGAACACTGAAGCTTTCTTT
CASSLEGRANTEAFF
>.|TRBV6-1|TRBJ2-7|.
TGTGCCAGCAGTGAAGCATCAGGACACCCGAGCTCCTACGAGCAGTACTTC
CASSEASGHPSSYEQYF
>.|TRBV5-4|TRBJ2-7|.
TGTGCCACCGTCCGGGACAACTCCTACGAGCAGTACTTC
CATVRDNSYEQYF
>.|TRBV29-1|TRBJ2-7|.
TGCAGCGCCGGCCCACAGGGACCCTACGAGCAGTACTTC
CSAGPQGPYEQYF
>.|TRBV9|TRBJ2-2|.
TGTGCCAGCAGCGCGGCTGGGGAGCTGTTTTTT
CASSAAGELFF
>.|TRBV6-4|TRBJ2-7|.
TGTGCCAGCAGCCCCGACAGATCCTACGAGCAGTACTTC
CASSPDRSYEQYF
>.|TRBV5-1|TRBJ2-5|.
TGCGCCAGCAGCTACGCACTAGGACAATTGGAGACCCAGTACTTC
CASSYALGQLETQYF
>TRBD2|TRBV9|TRBJ2-7|.
TGTGCCAGCAGCGTGGCTAGCGGGGCCCTATACGAGCAGTACTTC
CASSVASGALYEQYF
>.|TRBV27|TRBJ2-7|few
TGTGCCAGCAGTTTGGTACCGAACCCCTACGAGCAGTACTTC
CASSLVPNPYEQYF
>TRBD1|TRBV30|TRBJ1-5|once
TGTGCCTGGAGTGTCGACAGGGGGCATCAGCCCCAGCATTTT
CAWSVDRGHQPQHF
>.|TRBV2|TRBJ1-2|.
TGTGCCAGCGGCGGGGCTGGCTACACCTTC
CASGGAGYTF
>.|TRBV19|TRBJ2-1|.
TGTGCCAGTAGTATTGAGGGTCCGTTGGGGAATGAGCAGTTCTTC
CASSIEGPLGNEQFF
>.|TRBV27|TRBJ2-3|.
TGTGCCAGCAGCCTTAAACAGGGTCCCCGCACAGATACGCAGTATTTT
CASSLKQGPRTDTQYF
>TRBD1|TRBV5-1|TRBJ1-3|.
TGCGCCAGCAGCTTGGTGGGGACAGCTGGAAACACCATATATTTT
CASSLVGTAGNTIYF
>.|TRBV9|TRBJ2-1|.
TGTGCCAGCAGCGTAGCTCTTTCGGCCTCCAATGAGCAGTTCTTC
CASSVALSASNEQFF
>.|TRBV9|TRBJ2-3|.
TGTGCCAGTCGGGGTAGCACAGATACGCAGTATTTT
CASRGSTDTQYF
>TRBD1|TRBV7-2|TRBJ2-2|.
TGTGCCAGCAGCCCACGACAGGGGGCTACCGGGGAGCTGTTTTTT
CASSPRQGATGELFF
>.|TRBV6-5|TRBJ1-5|.
TGTGCCAGCAGCCAAAACGGAGGGGGAGGGCCCCAGCATTTT
CASSQNGGGGPQHF
>.|TRBV11-1|TRBJ1-2|.
TGTGCCAGCAGCACCAACACCGTCGCTAACTATGGCTACACCTTC
CASSTNTVANYGYTF
>.|TRBV5-5|TRBJ1-5|.
TGTGCCAGCAGCTTGGTTCCGGGGGCAGTTAGCAATCAGCCCCAGCATTTT
CASSLVPGAVSNQPQHF
>TRBD2|TRBV7-9|TRBJ2-5|few
TGTGCCAGCAGCGCCCGGAATAGCGGGGGGGCGGGAGAGACCCAGTACTTC
CASSARNSGGAGETQYF